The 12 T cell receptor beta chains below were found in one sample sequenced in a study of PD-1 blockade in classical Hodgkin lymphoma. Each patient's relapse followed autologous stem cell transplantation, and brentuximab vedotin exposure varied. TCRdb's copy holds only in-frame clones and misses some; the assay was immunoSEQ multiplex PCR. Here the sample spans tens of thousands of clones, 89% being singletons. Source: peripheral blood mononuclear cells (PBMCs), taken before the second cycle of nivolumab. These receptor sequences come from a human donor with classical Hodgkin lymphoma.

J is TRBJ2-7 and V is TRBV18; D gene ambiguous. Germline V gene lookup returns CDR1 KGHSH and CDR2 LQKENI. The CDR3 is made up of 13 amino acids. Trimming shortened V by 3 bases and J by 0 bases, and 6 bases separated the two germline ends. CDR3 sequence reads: CASSPLPSYEQYF. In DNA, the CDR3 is TGTGCCAGCTCACCCCTCCCCTCCTACGAGCAGTACTTC. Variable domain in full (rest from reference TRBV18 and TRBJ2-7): NAGVMQNPRHLVRRRGQEARLRCSPMKGHSHVYWYRQLPEEGLKFMVYLQKENIIDESGMPKERFSAEFPKEGPSILRIQQVVRGDSAAYFCASSPLPSYEQYFGPGTRLTVT.

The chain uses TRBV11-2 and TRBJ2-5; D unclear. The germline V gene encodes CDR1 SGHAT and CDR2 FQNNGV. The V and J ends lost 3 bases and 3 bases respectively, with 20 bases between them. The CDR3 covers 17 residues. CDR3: CASSFPKTYASKETQYF. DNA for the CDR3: TGTGCCAGCAGCTTCCCCAAGACTTACGCGTCGAAAGAGACCCAGTACTTC.

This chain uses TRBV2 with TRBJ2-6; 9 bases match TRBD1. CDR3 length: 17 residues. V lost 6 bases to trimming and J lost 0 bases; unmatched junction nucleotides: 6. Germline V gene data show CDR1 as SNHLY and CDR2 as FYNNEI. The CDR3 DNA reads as TGTGCCAGCAGGGGACAGGGTCAGCTCTCTGGGGCCAACGTCCTGACTTTC. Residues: CASRGQGQLSGANVLTF.

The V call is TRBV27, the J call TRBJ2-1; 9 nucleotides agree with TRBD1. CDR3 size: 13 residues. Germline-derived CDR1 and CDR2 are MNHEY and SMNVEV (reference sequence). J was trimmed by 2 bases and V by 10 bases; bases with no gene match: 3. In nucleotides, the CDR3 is TGTGCCACTGGGGACAGGGCCTACAATGAGCAGTTCTTC. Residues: CATGDRAYNEQFF.

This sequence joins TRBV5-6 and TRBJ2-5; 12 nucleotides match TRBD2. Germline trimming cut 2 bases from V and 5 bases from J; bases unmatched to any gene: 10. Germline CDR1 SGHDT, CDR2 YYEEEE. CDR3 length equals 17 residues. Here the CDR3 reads CASSLRRLAGVRETQYF. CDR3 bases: TGTGCCAGCAGCTTACGGAGACTAGCGGGAGTTAGGGAGACCCAGTACTTC.

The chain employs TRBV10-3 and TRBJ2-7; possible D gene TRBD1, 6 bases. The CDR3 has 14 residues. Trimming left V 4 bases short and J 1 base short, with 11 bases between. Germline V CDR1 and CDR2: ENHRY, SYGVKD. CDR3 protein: CAISGTAVSYEQYF. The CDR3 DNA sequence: TGTGCCATCAGTGGGACAGCCGTTTCCTACGAGCAGTACTTC.

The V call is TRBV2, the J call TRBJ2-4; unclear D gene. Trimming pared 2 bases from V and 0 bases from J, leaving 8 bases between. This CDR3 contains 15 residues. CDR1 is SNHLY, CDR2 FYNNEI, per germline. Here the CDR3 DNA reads TGTGCCAGCAGTGAATGGCAGATAGCCAAAAACATTCAGTACTTC. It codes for CASSEWQIAKNIQYF.

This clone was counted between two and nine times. CDR3 in DNA: TGTGCCAGCAGCCTGAACGGGGCCCAGCATTTT. The encoded protein is CASSLNGAQHF. J is TRBJ1-5 and V is TRBV7-2; D not certain. The CDR3 extends over 11 amino acids. With 5 bases removed from V and 11 bases from J, the gap between germline ends came to 10 bases. Germline V gene sequence: CDR1 SGHTA, CDR2 FQGNSA.

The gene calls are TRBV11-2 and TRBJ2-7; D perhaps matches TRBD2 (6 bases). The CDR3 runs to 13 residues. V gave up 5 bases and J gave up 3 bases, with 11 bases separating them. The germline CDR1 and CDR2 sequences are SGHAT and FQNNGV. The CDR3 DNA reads TGTGCCAGCAGCCCCAGCGGGTTCTACGAGCAGTACTTC. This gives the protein CASSPSGFYEQYF.

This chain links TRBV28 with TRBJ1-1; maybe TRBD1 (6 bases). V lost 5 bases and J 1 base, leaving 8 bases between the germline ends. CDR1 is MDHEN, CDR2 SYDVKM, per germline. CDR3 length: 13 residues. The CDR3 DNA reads TGTGCCAGCAGTCCGACAGGGAACACTGAAGCTTTCTTT. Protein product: CASSPTGNTEAFF.

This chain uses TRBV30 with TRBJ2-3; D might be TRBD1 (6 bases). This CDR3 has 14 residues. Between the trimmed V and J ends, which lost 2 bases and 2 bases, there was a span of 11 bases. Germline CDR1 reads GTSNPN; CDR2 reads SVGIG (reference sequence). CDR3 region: CAWSSTGFTDTQYF. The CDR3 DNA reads TGTGCCTGGAGTTCGACAGGATTCACAGATACGCAGTATTTT.

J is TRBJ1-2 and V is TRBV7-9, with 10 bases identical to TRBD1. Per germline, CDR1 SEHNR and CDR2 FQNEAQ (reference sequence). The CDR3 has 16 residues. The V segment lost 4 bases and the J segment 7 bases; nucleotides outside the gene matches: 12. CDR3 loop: CASSSLLRQGAGGYTF. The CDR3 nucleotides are TGTGCCAGCAGCTCCCTCTTGAGACAGGGGGCGGGTGGCTACACCTTC.